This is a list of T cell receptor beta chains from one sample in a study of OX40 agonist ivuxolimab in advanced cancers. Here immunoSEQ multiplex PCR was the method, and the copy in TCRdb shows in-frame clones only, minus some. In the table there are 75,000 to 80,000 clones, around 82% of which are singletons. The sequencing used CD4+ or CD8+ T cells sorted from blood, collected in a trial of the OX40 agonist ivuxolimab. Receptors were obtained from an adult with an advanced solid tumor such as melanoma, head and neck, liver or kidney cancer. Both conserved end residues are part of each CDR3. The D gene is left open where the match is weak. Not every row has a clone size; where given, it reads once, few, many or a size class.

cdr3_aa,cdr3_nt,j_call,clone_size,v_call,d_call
CASSLVFSVSYGYTF,TGTGCCAGCAGTCTAGTATTCTCGGTTTCTTATGGCTACACCTTC,TRBJ1-2,NA,TRBV7-2,NA
CASSPPTSRHGAFF,TGTGCCAGCTCACCCCCCACGAGTCGTCATGGAGCTTTCTTT,TRBJ1-1,NA,TRBV18,NA
CASSLGFSAGSETQYF,TGCGCCAGCAGCTTGGGTTTTTCGGCGGGGTCGGAGACCCAGTACTTC,TRBJ2-5,NA,TRBV5-1,NA
CASSQDSDTEAFF,TGTGCCAGTAGCCAGGACAGTGACACTGAAGCTTTCTTT,TRBJ1-1,NA,TRBV19,NA
CASSLKETQYF,TGTGCCAGCAGCTTAAAAGAGACCCAGTACTTC,TRBJ2-5,NA,TRBV7-9,NA
CASSPRLRSGEQYF,TGTGCCAGCAGCCCCCGGCTCCGGTCGGGCGAGCAGTACTTC,TRBJ2-7,NA,TRBV11-3,NA
CASSLVGGSTEAFF,TGTGCCAGCAGCCTCGTGGGAGGGTCCACTGAAGCTTTCTTT,TRBJ1-1,NA,TRBV7-3,NA
CASSSGLGNEQFF,TGTGCCAGCAGTTCAGGACTAGGGAATGAGCAGTTCTTC,TRBJ2-1,NA,TRBV2,TRBD2
CSAGGNGEQYF,TGCAGCGCGGGGGGTAACGGCGAGCAGTACTTC,TRBJ2-7,NA,TRBV20-1,TRBD2
CASSLGQGKGAEAFF,TGTGCCAGCAGCCTCGGACAGGGGAAAGGCGCTGAAGCTTTCTTT,TRBJ1-1,once,TRBV11-3,TRBD1
CASHRGAGGTYEQYF,TGTGCCAGCCACAGGGGAGCGGGAGGGACCTACGAGCAGTACTTC,TRBJ2-7,NA,TRBV28,TRBD2
CASSFSGGRLTGELFF,TGTGCCAGCAGCTTTAGCGGGGGGCGACTCACCGGGGAGCTGTTTTTT,TRBJ2-2,NA,TRBV7-2,TRBD2
CASSRRGTGGTGELFF,TGTGCCAGCAGCCGCAGAGGGACAGGGGGCACCGGGGAGCTGTTTTTT,TRBJ2-2,NA,TRBV7-2,TRBD1
CAISEGLAGRNEQFF,TGTGCCATCAGCGAGGGACTAGCGGGTCGCAATGAGCAGTTCTTC,TRBJ2-1,few,TRBV10-3,TRBD2
CASSQEVGSEQYF,TGCGCCAGCAGCCAAGAGGTAGGGAGCGAGCAGTACTTC,TRBJ2-7,NA,TRBV4-3,NA
CAWSPGNTEAFF,TGTGCCTGGAGTCCTGGGAACACTGAAGCTTTCTTT,TRBJ1-1,NA,TRBV30,NA
CASSDLDCTDTQYF,TGCGCCAGCAGTGACTTGGACTGCACAGATACGCAGTATTTT,TRBJ2-3,NA,TRBV10-1,NA
CAMGADLEETQYF,TGTGCCATGGGAGCGGACTTGGAAGAGACCCAGTACTTC,TRBJ2-5,NA,TRBV10-3,NA
CASSQALSVPGEKLFF,TGCGCCAGCAGCCAGGCCCTTTCGGTCCCCGGGGAAAAACTGTTTTTT,TRBJ1-4,NA,TRBV4-3,NA
CASSAGTDSSGANVLTF,TGTGCCAGCAGTGCCGGGACCGACTCTTCTGGGGCCAACGTCCTGACTTTC,TRBJ2-6,NA,TRBV6-1,NA
CASSLSRGGTGELFF,TGTGCCAGCAGTTTATCCAGGGGAGGGACCGGGGAGCTGTTTTTT,TRBJ2-2,NA,TRBV28,NA
CASSHRGVNTEAFF,TGTGCCAGCAGCCACAGGGGGGTGAACACTGAAGCTTTCTTT,TRBJ1-1,few,TRBV7-9,TRBD1
CASSTHPDVDHYGYTF,TGTGCCAGCAGCACACATCCGGACGTGGACCACTATGGCTACACCTTC,TRBJ1-2,NA,TRBV2,NA
CAISESRSGGINEQFF,TGTGCCATCAGTGAGTCGCGGAGCGGGGGAATCAATGAGCAGTTCTTC,TRBJ2-1,NA,TRBV10-3,TRBD2
CASSPWTSGGSGGTDTQYF,TGTGCCAGCTCACCCTGGACTAGCGGGGGCTCCGGGGGCACAGATACGCAGTATTTT,TRBJ2-3,NA,TRBV18,TRBD2
CASSLSGQGAYTF,TGTGCCAGCAGCTTGTCAGGACAGGGTGCCTACACCTTC,TRBJ1-2,once,TRBV5-5,TRBD1
CASSPWTGGIDEQFF,TGTGCCAGCAGCCCGTGGACAGGGGGCATAGATGAGCAGTTCTTC,TRBJ2-1,few,TRBV5-8,TRBD1
CASSQAGSANYGYTF,TGCGCCAGCAGCCAAGCAGGCTCAGCTAACTATGGCTACACCTTC,TRBJ1-2,NA,TRBV4-3,NA
CASSQPQEAFF,TGTGCCAGCAGCCAACCGCAGGAAGCTTTCTTT,TRBJ1-1,NA,TRBV6-6,NA
CASSLGSEAFF,TGTGCCAGCAGCTTGGGGTCCGAAGCTTTCTTT,TRBJ1-1,NA,TRBV7-9,NA
CASSLQIGGGYTF,TGTGCCAGCAGCTTACAGATCGGGGGTGGCTACACCTTC,TRBJ1-2,NA,TRBV7-8,NA
CASSRLAGETQYF,TGTGCCAGTAGTAGACTAGCGGGAGAGACCCAGTACTTC,TRBJ2-5,NA,TRBV19,TRBD2
CSVDRRDETQYF,TGCAGCGTTGATCGCAGGGACGAGACCCAGTACTTC,TRBJ2-5,NA,TRBV29-1,NA
CAGAGETFWETQYF,TGTGCAGGAGCGGGTGAAACTTTTTGGGAGACCCAGTACTTC,TRBJ2-5,NA,TRBV2,NA
CASSLAGHGDYGYTF,TGCGCCAGCAGCTTGGCTGGACACGGGGACTATGGCTACACCTTC,TRBJ1-2,once,TRBV4-3,NA
CASSLVGLAGGQDTQYF,TGCGCCAGCAGCTTGGTTGGACTAGCGGGGGGGCAAGATACGCAGTATTTT,TRBJ2-3,NA,TRBV5-1,TRBD2